These T cell receptor beta chains were read from a single sample in a study of Ad26.COV2.S vaccination and SARS-CoV-2 variants. The repertoire was sequenced with immunoSEQ multiplex PCR; TCRdb's copy has only in-frame clones and lacks some. The sample records 400,000 or so clones, 70% to 90% being singletons. The sequences come from peripheral blood, collected in a trial of Ad26.COV2.S vaccine versus placebo. Source of these receptors: a person between 18 and 65 years old who received the Ad26.COV2.S COVID-19 vaccine or a placebo. The CDR3 runs from the conserved cysteine through the conserved F or W. The D gene is left open where the match is weak. Only part of the rows carry a size: once, few, many, or a class if the clone is expanded.

TRBJ2-7 | TRBV7-2 | NA | NA | CASSLTHSPYEQYF | TGTGCCAGCAGCTTAACACACTCTCCCTACGAGCAGTACTTC
TRBJ1-1 | TRBV7-9 | NA | NA | CASSLFSEAEAFF | TGTGCCAGCAGCTTATTCTCGGAAGCTGAAGCTTTCTTT
TRBJ1-1 | TRBV12-3/TRBV12-4 | TRBD1 | NA | CASSKDRVEKAFF | TGTGCCAGCAGTAAGGACAGGGTGGAGAAAGCTTTCTTT
TRBJ2-7 | TRBV5-1 | NA | once | CASSFGRGLGEQYF | TGCGCCAGCAGCTTTGGCAGAGGGCTGGGCGAGCAGTACTTC
TRBJ1-2 | TRBV7-2 | NA | once | CASSLQRGRGYGYTF | TGTGCCAGCAGCCTGCAGCGGGGGCGGGGCTATGGCTACACCTTC
TRBJ1-5 | TRBV6-6 | NA | NA | CASSYSGDNQPQHF | TGTGCCAGCAGTTACTCCGGGGACAATCAGCCCCAGCATTTT
TRBJ2-5 | TRBV4-3 | NA | NA | CASSLAWGETQYF | TGCGCCAGCAGCCTAGCATGGGGGGAGACCCAGTACTTC
TRBJ2-7 | TRBV5-1 | NA | NA | CASSLLGVPYEQYF | TGCGCCAGCAGCTTGCTAGGGGTACCCTACGAGCAGTACTTC
TRBJ2-3 | TRBV5-4 | NA | once | CASSLGGPDTQYF | TGTGCCAGCAGCCTCGGGGGCCCAGATACGCAGTATTTT
TRBJ1-6 | TRBV19 | NA | NA | CASSADPFSPLHF | TGTGCCAGTAGTGCAGACCCTTTTTCACCCCTCCACTTT
TRBJ2-3 | TRBV4-2 | TRBD2 | NA | CASSRQDVRSGGATSTDTQYF | TGTGCCAGCAGCCGACAAGACGTTCGGAGCGGGGGGGCAACTAGCACAGATACGCAGTATTTT
TRBJ2-1 | TRBV7-2 | TRBD2 | NA | CASSWALAGGISSYNEQFF | TGTGCCAGCAGCTGGGCACTAGCGGGGGGGATTAGCTCCTACAATGAGCAGTTCTTC
TRBJ2-3 | TRBV2 | NA | NA | CASSVGPTDTQYF | TGTGCCAGCAGTGTAGGGCCCACAGATACGCAGTATTTT
TRBJ2-7 | TRBV7-2 | TRBD2 | NA | CASSSGLLSYEQYF | TGTGCCAGCAGCTCGGGACTACTGTCCTACGAGCAGTACTTC
TRBJ1-2 | TRBV6-2/TRBV6-3 | NA | NA | CASSYSRDPSSNYGYTF | TGTGCCAGCAGTTACTCGAGGGATCCCTCCTCTAACTATGGCTACACCTTC
TRBJ2-1 | TRBV5-1 | NA | NA | CASSSDGGWFNEQFF | TGCGCCAGCAGCTCAGACGGTGGGTGGTTCAATGAGCAGTTCTTC
TRBJ1-4 | TRBV5-6 | NA | NA | CASSLPGSNEKLFF | TGTGCCAGCAGCTTGCCGGGCAGTAATGAAAAACTGTTTTTT
TRBJ1-5 | TRBV6-2/TRBV6-3 | NA | few | CASSYGILYNQPQHF | TGTGCCAGCAGTTACGGCATCCTGTACAATCAGCCCCAGCATTTT
TRBJ1-2 | TRBV29-1 | NA | NA | CSAVEGYGYTF | TGCAGCGCCGTGGAGGGGTATGGCTACACCTTC
TRBJ2-1 | TRBV7-9 | TRBD2 | NA | CASSQTSGGPNEQFF | TGTGCCAGCAGCCAGACTAGCGGGGGCCCCAATGAGCAGTTCTTC
TRBJ2-6 | TRBV19 | NA | NA | CASSRSGRGANVLTF | TGTGCCAGTAGTCGTTCGGGACGAGGGGCCAACGTCCTGACTTTC
TRBJ2-2 | TRBV7-8 | NA | NA | CASPLKTGRFAGELFF | TGTGCCAGTCCCCTGAAAACAGGGCGGTTCGCCGGGGAGCTGTTTTTT
TRBJ1-2 | TRBV20-1 | NA | few | CSAGTPGYTF | TGCAGTGCCGGGACGCCGGGCTACACCTTC
TRBJ1-4 | TRBV2 | NA | NA | CAGGVGEKLFF | TGTGCCGGCGGGGTTGGGGAAAAACTGTTTTTT
TRBJ2-7 | TRBV5-4 | TRBD2 | NA | CASSVGLAGTYSYEQYF | TGTGCCAGCAGCGTGGGACTAGCGGGGACTTACTCCTACGAGCAGTACTTC
TRBJ2-2 | TRBV2 | NA | NA | CASSVGAPGELFF | TGTGCCAGCAGTGTGGGGGCGCCCGGGGAGCTGTTTTTT
TRBJ1-4 | TRBV6-5 | NA | NA | CASSLRDEKLFF | TGTGCCAGCAGCCTAAGGGATGAAAAACTGTTTTTT
TRBJ1-2 | TRBV19 | NA | NA | CASSPRTAYGYTF | TGTGCCAGTAGTCCTCGCACGGCCTATGGCTACACCTTC
TRBJ2-1 | TRBV27 | NA | NA | CASSSRRYNEQFF | TGTGCCAGCAGTTCACGACGGTACAATGAGCAGTTCTTC
TRBJ1-2 | TRBV21-1 | NA | once | CASTILGQGYTF | TGTGCCAGCACCATCTTGGGACAGGGCTACACCTTC
TRBJ2-2 | TRBV5-6 | NA | NA | CASSLVRTGELFF | TGTGCCAGCAGCTTGGTAAGGACCGGGGAGCTGTTTTTT
TRBJ1-2 | TRBV2 | TRBD1 | once | CASRFTGDAGEGYTF | TGTGCCAGCCGCTTCACAGGGGATGCCGGTGAGGGCTACACCTTC
TRBJ2-3 | TRBV9 | NA | NA | CASSVFPDTQYF | TGTGCCAGCAGCGTATTTCCAGATACGCAGTATTTT
TRBJ2-1 | TRBV5-1 | NA | NA | CASSLAVGRGEQFF | TGCGCCAGCAGCTTGGCCGTGGGAAGGGGTGAGCAGTTCTTC
TRBJ2-3 | TRBV6-4 | NA | NA | CASSQGYITDTQYF | TGTGCCAGCAGCCAGGGATACATCACAGATACGCAGTATTTT
TRBJ2-7 | TRBV19 | NA | few | CASGTQNAYEQYF | TGTGCCAGTGGGACACAAAATGCCTACGAGCAGTACTTC
TRBJ2-6 | TRBV27 | NA | NA | CASSLSSGANVLTF | TGTGCCAGCAGTTTATCCTCTGGGGCCAACGTCCTGACTTTC
TRBJ1-2 | TRBV7-8 | NA | NA | CASSLEENYGYTF | TGTGCCAGCAGCTTAGAGGAGAACTATGGCTACACCTTC
TRBJ1-2 | TRBV5-4 | TRBD1 | once | CASSQDRGKNYGYTF | TGTGCCAGCAGTCAGGACAGGGGCAAAAATTATGGCTACACCTTC
TRBJ1-1 | TRBV19 | NA | NA | CASTPHRRGEAFF | TGTGCCAGTACTCCTCACAGGAGAGGCGAAGCTTTCTTT
TRBJ2-1 | TRBV13 | NA | NA | CASSLGQNYNEQFF | TGTGCCAGCAGCTTAGGACAGAACTACAATGAGCAGTTCTTC
TRBJ1-2 | TRBV5-1 | NA | once | CASRGAAPLYGYTF | TGCGCCAGCAGGGGGGCCGCCCCTCTTTATGGCTACACCTTC
TRBJ1-4 | TRBV5-1 | NA | NA | CASSFARGNEKLFF | TGCGCCAGCAGCTTCGCCAGGGGAAATGAAAAACTGTTTTTT
TRBJ1-1 | TRBV5-1 | NA | NA | CASSLARTNTEAFF | TGCGCCAGCAGCTTGGCAAGGACCAACACTGAAGCTTTCTTT
TRBJ2-7 | TRBV5-1 | TRBD1 | NA | CASSLVPQGQEQYF | TGCGCCAGCAGCTTGGTTCCCCAGGGACAGGAGCAGTACTTC
TRBJ1-2 | TRBV6-5 | NA | NA | CASSSDGTLPFNTF | TGTGCCAGCAGCTCTGATGGGACGCTTCCCTTCAACACCTTC
TRBJ2-2 | TRBV12-3/TRBV12-4 | NA | NA | CASSKSTTGELFF | TGTGCCAGCTCGAAGAGTACCACCGGGGAGCTGTTTTTT
TRBJ1-2 | TRBV5-1 | TRBD1 | NA | CASRTTGGAGGYTF | TGCGCCAGCAGGACCACAGGGGGAGCAGGGGGCTACACCTTC
TRBJ2-3 | TRBV30 | NA | NA | CAWSPTYLRGSTDTQYF | TGTGCCTGGAGTCCTACCTACCTTCGGGGTAGCACAGATACGCAGTATTTT
TRBJ1-5 | TRBV5-6 | NA | NA | CASSSRETGNQPQHF | TGTGCCAGCAGTTCTAGGGAAACCGGGAATCAGCCCCAGCATTTT
TRBJ1-1 | TRBV30 | NA | NA | CAWNGPGPMNTEAFF | TGTGCCTGGAACGGCCCAGGGCCTATGAACACTGAAGCTTTCTTT
TRBJ2-1 | TRBV5-5 | NA | NA | CASSSRERVYNEQFF | TGTGCCAGCAGCTCGCGGGAAAGGGTCTACAATGAGCAGTTCTTC
TRBJ2-7 | TRBV2 | NA | NA | CASSRRSYEQYF | TGTGCCAGCAGTCGGAGGTCCTACGAGCAGTACTTC
TRBJ2-1 | TRBV5-4 | TRBD2 | NA | CASSLVHLAGNNEQFF | TGTGCCAGCAGCTTGGTCCACCTAGCGGGGAACAATGAGCAGTTCTTC
TRBJ2-7 | TRBV11-2 | NA | NA | CASSLASRGEQYF | TGTGCCAGCAGCTTAGCTAGTCGGGGGGAGCAGTACTTC
TRBJ1-6 | TRBV7-2 | NA | NA | CASSSPGTPLHF | TGTGCCAGCAGCTCTCCGGGGACACCCCTCCACTTT
TRBJ1-2 | TRBV6-2/TRBV6-3 | TRBD1 | once | CASSSGTGINGYTF | TGTGCCAGCAGCTCCGGGACAGGAATTAATGGCTACACCTTC
TRBJ1-1 | TRBV19 | TRBD1 | NA | CASTQLHRDRVRLDAFF | TGTGCCAGTACCCAACTCCACCGGGACAGGGTACGCTTGGACGCTTTCTTT
TRBJ2-5 | TRBV7-8 | NA | NA | CASSPRTNQETQYF | TGTGCCAGCAGCCCCCGTACGAATCAAGAGACCCAGTACTTC